The clone carrying this T cell receptor (beta chain) was detected many times. Its specificity is unknown. A single record per CDR3 protein comes from TCRdb applying MiXCR to the reads. The data hold almost 300,000 distinct CDR3 sequences, with around 9.1% observed a single time. The CDR3 consists of 12 residues. Trimming removed 6 bases from V and 7 bases from J; junction bases left unmatched: 2. The data derive from a study of T cell repertoires in cytomegalovirus infection. Study background: In public TCR beta signatures, there were indications of both CMV infection and matching HLA type. Whole-study results and caveats: CMV-specific HLA-C-restricted TCR beta clonotypes dominated the ex vivo response. Frequencies of public TCR beta families were cumulated, and this identified carriers of CMV plus the relevant HLA.

This chain uses TRBV12-3 or TRBV12-4 with TRBJ2-2; 7 bases map to TRBD1. Sequencing input: PBMCs. The receptor was derived from a human donor in good health (CMV status not recorded). Some clones in this sample may be carry-over from other donors' samples. CDR3 residues: CASRGQIGELFF. Here the CDR3 DNA reads TGTGCCAGCAGGGGACAGATCGGGGAGCTGTTTTTT.